The 17 T cell receptor beta chains presented below share a single source sample, sequenced in a study of Graves' ophthalmopathy and Graves' hyperthyroidism. Amplifying from RNA transcripts, the study obtained TCR beta CDR3 regions. The authors performed first-round RT-PCR with HTBI primers and then a second-round multiplex PCR. TCRdb reanalysed the multiplex PCR reads using MiXCR and keeps one entry per CDR3 protein. The table includes a few hundred thousand distinct CDR3 sequences, about two fifths detected once. The sample was peripheral blood or thyroid tissue (not recorded which). The receptors originated from an adult man with Graves' hyperthyroidism.

As for this clonotype: This sequence may be a read error, since a much larger clone differs from it by one base. The chain links TRBV2 to TRBJ2-7; D is perhaps TRBD2 (6 bases). Deletions cut 6 bases from V and 3 bases from J, with 12 bases between. There are 13 residues in the CDR3. Germline V lookup: CDR1 SNHLY, CDR2 FYNNEI. The CDR3 spells CASSPGEIYEQYF. In DNA form, the CDR3 reads TGTGCCAGCAGCCCGGGAGAGATCTACGAGCAGTACTTC.

As for this clonotype: At one boundary the junction diverges from the germline segment, which might be a read error. J is TRBJ2-2 and V is TRBV20-1; D may match TRBD1 or TRBD2 (5 bases each). The CDR3 length is 12 residues. Germline CDR1 is DFQATT and CDR2 is SNEGSKA (reference sequence). CDR3 sequence reads: CSARGATGELFF. The CDR3 bases are TGTAGTGCTAGAGGGGCCACCGGGGAGCTGTTTTTT.

This clonotype occurred many times. This chain links TRBV15 with TRBJ1-5; no clear D. Germline loops: CDR1 LNHNV, CDR2 YYDKDF (reference sequence). The CDR3 covers 13 residues. The V gene lost 5 bases and the J gene lost 1 base, with 6 bases spanning the gap. The CDR3 loop is CATSGRSNQPQHF. The CDR3 DNA reads TGTGCCACCAGCGGACGGAGCAATCAGCCCCAGCATTTT. The full variable domain, completed using reference TRBV15 and TRBJ1-5, is DAMVIQNPRYQVTQFGKPVTLSCSQTLNHNVMYWYQQKSSQAPKLLFHYYDKDFNNEADTPDNFQSRRPNTSFCFLDIRSPGLGDTAMYLCATSGRSNQPQHFGDGTRLSIL.

Note on this clonotype: This could be a read error, since a much larger clone is one nucleotide away. The rearrangement joins TRBV7-9 to TRBJ1-1, with D hard to call. This CDR3 has 12 amino acids. The germline gives CDR1 SEHNR, CDR2 FQNEAQ (reference sequence). CDR3 in DNA: TGTACCAGCAGTTCTGCGGTGCCTGAAGCTTTCTTT. This sequence encodes CTSSSAVPEAFF.

V is TRBV20-1 and J is TRBJ1-2; possibly TRBD1 for D (6 bases). This CDR3 spans 14 amino acids. Trimming left V 2 bases short and J 4 bases short, with 14 bases between. CDR1 is DFQATT and CDR2 is SNEGSKA in the germline V gene (reference sequence). Here the CDR3 reads CSARRGAGGYGYTF. The CDR3 DNA follows: TGCAGTGCTAGACGGGGGGCTGGGGGCTATGGCTACACCTTC.

Regarding this clonotype: One junction end disagrees with the germline gene, perhaps due to a read error. The chain is built from TRBV5-4 and TRBJ2-1, with 16 nucleotides matching TRBD2. Germline CDR1 and CDR2: SGHNT and YYREEE (reference sequence). The CDR3 contains 15 residues. CDR3 DNA: TGTGCCAGCAGCTTGAGTGGGACTAGCGGGGGGGGTATGGGCTTC. Translation: CASSLSGTSGGGMGF.

This clonotype has ten or more counts. One junction end disagrees with the germline gene, perhaps due to a read error. The V and J genes are TRBV7-2 and TRBJ2-7, with 8 bases lining up with TRBD2. The CDR3 consists of 15 residues. Per germline, CDR1 SGHTA and CDR2 FQGNSA. The CDR3 DNA reads TGTGCCAGCAGCTTAGGAGGGACTAGTGTCTACAAGCAGTACTTC. It is translated as CASSLGGTSVYKQYF.

There are a few counts of this clonotype. The CDR3 DNA reads TGTGCCAGCAGTTTCCATGACAGGGGCCATCAGCCCCAGCATTTT. Its protein is CASSFHDRGHQPQHF. The chain carries TRBV28 and TRBJ1-5, with TRBD1 matching 8 bases. Germline CDR1 is MDHEN and CDR2 is SYDVKM. This CDR3 contains 15 residues. V shed 3 bases and J 5 bases; nucleotides not matched to a gene: 6. Full variable domain (rest looked up from reference TRBV28 and TRBJ1-5): DVKVTQSSRYLVKRTGEKVFLECVQDMDHENMFWYRQDPGLGLRLIYFSYDVKMKEKGDIPEGYSVSREKKERFSLILESASTNQTSMYLCASSFHDRGHQPQHFGDGTRLSIL.

This clonotype was seen ten or more times. The chain carries TRBV7-2 and TRBJ2-7; 10 bases align to TRBD2. Germline CDR1 is SGHTA and CDR2 is FQGNSA. The CDR3 contains 14 residues. V trimming: 2 bases; J trimming: 6 bases; junction bases outside the gene matches: 4. The CDR3 sequence is CASSLWLAGAEQYF. The CDR3, as DNA: TGTGCCAGCAGCTTATGGCTAGCGGGGGCCGAGCAGTACTTC. Variable domain in full (rest from reference TRBV7-2 and TRBJ2-7): GAGVSQSPSNKVTEKGKDVELRCDPISGHTALYWYRQSLGQGLEFLIYFQGNSAPDKSGLPSDRFSAERTGGSVSTLTIQRTQQEDSAVYLCASSLWLAGAEQYFGPGTRLTVT.

The genes are TRBV24-1 and TRBJ2-5; TRBD2 aligns across 9 bases. Losses at the gene ends were 3 bases for V and 5 bases for J; bases not matched to a gene: 6. The CDR3 consists of 15 residues. Germline assignment: CDR1 KGHDR and CDR2 SFDVKD. The chain's CDR3 is CATSDPGLAMETQYF. CDR3 nucleotides: TGTGCCACCAGTGATCCAGGACTAGCGATGGAGACCCAGTACTTC.

This clonotype was counted many times. The genes are TRBV29-1 and TRBJ1-1, with D tentatively TRBD1 (6 bases). This CDR3 spans 15 amino acids. Germline V gene data show CDR1 as SQVTM and CDR2 as ANQGSEA. V lost 7 bases and J 3 bases, leaving 21 bases between the germline ends. The CDR3 DNA reads TGCAGCGCCGAGGTAGGGGGTGGTATTTACACTGAAGCTTTCTTT. Amino acids: CSAEVGGGIYTEAFF.

This clonotype was detected only a few times. The chain joins TRBV2 to TRBJ2-7, with 13 bases aligning to TRBD2. The CDR3 is 17 residues long. V was pared by 7 bases and J by 5 bases, with 14 bases of the junction left unmatched. The V gene's germline CDR1 is SNHLY and CDR2 FYNNEI. The CDR3 nucleotides are TGTGCCAGCACAATTGGGACTAGCGGGATTAACCTCGACGAGCAGTACTTC. It encodes CASTIGTSGINLDEQYF. Looking up the rest from reference TRBV2 and TRBJ2-7 gives the full variable domain: EPEVTQTPSHQVTQMGQEVILRCVPISNHLYFYWYRQILGQKVEFLVSFYNNEISEKSEIFDDQFSVERPDGSNFTLKIRSTKLEDSAMYFCASTIGTSGINLDEQYFGPGTRLTVT.

This clonotype was recorded only once. V is TRBV7-9 and J is TRBJ2-2; TRBD2 matches 13 bases. Germline V lookup: CDR1 SEHNR, CDR2 FQNEAQ (reference sequence). Losses at the gene ends were 5 bases for V and 3 bases for J; bases not matched to a gene: 6. The CDR3 has 17 residues. CDR3 in amino acids: CASSVGLAGVDTGELFF. CDR3 sequence (DNA): TGTGCCAGCAGCGTTGGACTAGCGGGGGTCGACACCGGGGAGCTGTTTTTT.

This clonotype was recorded at least ten times. The chain is built from TRBV6-6 and TRBJ1-3; TRBD1 matches at 8 bases. From germline, CDR1 is MNHNY and CDR2 SVGAGI (reference sequence). Unmatched junction bases numbered 11, after V lost 5 bases and J lost 8 bases. The CDR3 has 15 residues. In DNA form, the CDR3 reads TGTGCCAGCAGTACAGGCCGGACAGGGTGGGACACCATATATTTT. Its translation is CASSTGRTGWDTIYF.

This clonotype has just a few counts. This rearrangement joins TRBV20-1 to TRBJ1-5; D unclear. CDR3 length: 14 amino acids. With 3 bases removed from V and 0 bases from J, the gap between germline ends came to 9 bases. Germline CDR1 and CDR2: DFQATT and SNEGSKA (reference sequence). The CDR3 nucleotides read TGCAGTGCTAGTCTCGGTGGTAGCAATCAGCCCCAGCATTTT. Translating gives CSASLGGSNQPQHF.

The V and J genes are TRBV29-1 and TRBJ2-7; 7 positions match TRBD2. CDR1 and CDR2 (germline): SQVTM, ANQGSEA. The junction had 4 bases not matched to a gene; V was cut back by 5 bases and J by 3 bases. The CDR3 length is 12 residues. The CDR3 loop is CSVPGTIYEQYF. The DNA for the CDR3 is TGCAGCGTTCCTGGGACTATCTACGAGCAGTACTTC.

This clonotype was observed many times. Sequence at one end of the junction differs from germline and may be a read error. The rearrangement links TRBV24-1 to TRBJ2-5; D perhaps matches TRBD2 (5 bases). The CDR3 is 13 amino acids. The germline V gene has CDR1 KGHDR and CDR2 SFDVKD. CDR3 nucleotide sequence: TGTGCCACCAGAGATTCGGGAATAGAGACCCAGTACTTC. Its translation: CATRDSGIETQYF.